This T cell receptor beta chain was observed in a study of CD8 T cells in ankylosing spondylitis. This clonotype came up a few times. In TCRdb, the 5' RACE reads were re-called with MiXCR into one record per CDR3 protein. Here the sample spans roughly 230,000 distinct CDR3 sequences, 18% being singletons. The CDR3 sequence is 17 residues long. Trimming at V came to 3 bases and at J to 5 bases, leaving 12 bases not matched to a gene. Germline V gene lookup returns CDR1 MNHEY and CDR2 SMNVEV (reference sequence). The rearrangement uses TRBV27 and TRBJ2-1; 8 bases match TRBD2. Material: blood, either unsorted or a sorted T cell fraction (not recorded which). The receptor comes from a male donor with ankylosing spondylitis or in good health (not recorded which). The CDR3 here is CASSLTPPGLDNNEQFF. The CDR3, as DNA: TGTGCCAGCAGTTTGACCCCTCCGGGACTAGACAACAATGAGCAGTTCTTC.